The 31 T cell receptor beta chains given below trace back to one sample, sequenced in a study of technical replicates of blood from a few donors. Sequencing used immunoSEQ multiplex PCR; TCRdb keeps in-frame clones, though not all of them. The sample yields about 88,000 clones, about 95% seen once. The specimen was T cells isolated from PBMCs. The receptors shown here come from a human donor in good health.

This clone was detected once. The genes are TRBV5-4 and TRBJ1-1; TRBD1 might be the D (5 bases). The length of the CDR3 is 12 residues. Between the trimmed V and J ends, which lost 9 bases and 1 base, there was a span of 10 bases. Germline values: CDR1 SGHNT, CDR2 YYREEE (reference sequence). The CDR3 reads CATGTGNTEAFF. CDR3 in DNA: TGTGCCACTGGCACAGGGAACACTGAAGCTTTCTTT.

CDR3 DNA: TGTGCCTGTACCCCTCCAGGGGTTGGGGCCAACGTCCTGACTTTC. It translates to CACTPPGVGANVLTF. The chain links TRBV30 to TRBJ2-6, with a tentative D call TRBD1 (6 bases). Germline CDR1 is GTSNPN and CDR2 is SVGIG (reference sequence). V lost 6 bases to trimming and J lost 3 bases, with 15 bases between them. The CDR3 length is 15 residues.

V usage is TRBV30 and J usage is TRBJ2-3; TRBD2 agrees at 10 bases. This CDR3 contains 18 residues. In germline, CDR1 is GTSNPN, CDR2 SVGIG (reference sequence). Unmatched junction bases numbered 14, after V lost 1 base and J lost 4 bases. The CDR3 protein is CAWSGSLAGVLDADTQYF. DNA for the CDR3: TGTGCCTGGAGTGGTAGCCTAGCGGGAGTATTGGATGCAGATACGCAGTATTTT.

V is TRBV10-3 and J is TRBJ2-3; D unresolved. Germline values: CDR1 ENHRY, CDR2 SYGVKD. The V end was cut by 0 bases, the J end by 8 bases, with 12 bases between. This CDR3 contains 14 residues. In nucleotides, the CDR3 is TGTGCCATCAGTGAGTCTGGGTCCCAGCGTACGCAGTATTTT. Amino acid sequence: CAISESGSQRTQYF.

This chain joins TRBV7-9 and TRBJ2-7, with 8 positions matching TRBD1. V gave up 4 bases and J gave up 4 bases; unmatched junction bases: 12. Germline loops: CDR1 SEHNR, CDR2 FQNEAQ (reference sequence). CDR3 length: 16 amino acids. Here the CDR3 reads CASSSAQGQGGYEQYF. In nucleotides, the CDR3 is TGTGCCAGCAGCTCGGCCCAAGGACAGGGTGGGTACGAGCAGTACTTC. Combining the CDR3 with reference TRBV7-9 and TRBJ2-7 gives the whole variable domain DTGVSQNPRHKITKRGQNVTFRCDPISEHNRLYWYRQTLGQGPEFLTYFQNEAQLEKSRLLSDRFSAERPKGSFSTLEIQRTEQGDSAMYLCASSSAQGQGGYEQYFGPGTRLTVT.

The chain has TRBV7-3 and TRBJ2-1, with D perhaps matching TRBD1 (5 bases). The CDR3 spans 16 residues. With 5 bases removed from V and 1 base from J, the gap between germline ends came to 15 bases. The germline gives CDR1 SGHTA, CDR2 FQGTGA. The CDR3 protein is CASSRIKGYSYNEQFF. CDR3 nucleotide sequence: TGTGCCAGCAGCCGAATAAAGGGGTATTCCTACAATGAGCAGTTCTTC.

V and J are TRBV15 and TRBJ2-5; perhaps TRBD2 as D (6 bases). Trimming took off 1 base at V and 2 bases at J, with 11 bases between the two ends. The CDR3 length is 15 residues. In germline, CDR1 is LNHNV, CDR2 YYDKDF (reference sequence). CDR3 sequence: CATSRVWGVQETQYF. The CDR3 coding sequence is TGTGCCACCAGCAGAGTTTGGGGGGTACAAGAGACCCAGTACTTC.

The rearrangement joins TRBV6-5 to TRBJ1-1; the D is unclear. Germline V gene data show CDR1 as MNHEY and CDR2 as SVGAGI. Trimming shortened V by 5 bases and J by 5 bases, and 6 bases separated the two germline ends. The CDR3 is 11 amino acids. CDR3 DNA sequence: TGTGCCAGCAGTGAGGTAACTGAAGCTTTCTTT. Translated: CASSEVTEAFF.

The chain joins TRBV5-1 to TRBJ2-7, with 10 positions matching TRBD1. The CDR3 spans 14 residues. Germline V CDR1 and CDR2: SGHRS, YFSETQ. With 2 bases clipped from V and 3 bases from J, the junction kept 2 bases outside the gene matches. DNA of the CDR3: TGCGCCAGCAGCTTAGGACAGGGGGTCTACGAGCAGTACTTC. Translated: CASSLGQGVYEQYF.

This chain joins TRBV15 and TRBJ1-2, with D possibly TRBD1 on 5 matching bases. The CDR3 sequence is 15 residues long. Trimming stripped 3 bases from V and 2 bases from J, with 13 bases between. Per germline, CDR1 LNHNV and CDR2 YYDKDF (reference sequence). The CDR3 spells CATSRNWEGNYGYTF. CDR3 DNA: TGTGCCACCAGCAGGAATTGGGAGGGGAACTATGGCTACACCTTC.

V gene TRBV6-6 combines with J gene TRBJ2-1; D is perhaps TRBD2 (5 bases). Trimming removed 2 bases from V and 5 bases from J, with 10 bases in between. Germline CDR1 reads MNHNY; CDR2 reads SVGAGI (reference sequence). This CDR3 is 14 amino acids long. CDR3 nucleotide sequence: TGTGCCAGCAGTTACGCGGGTAGCCACAATGAGCAGTTCTTC. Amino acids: CASSYAGSHNEQFF.

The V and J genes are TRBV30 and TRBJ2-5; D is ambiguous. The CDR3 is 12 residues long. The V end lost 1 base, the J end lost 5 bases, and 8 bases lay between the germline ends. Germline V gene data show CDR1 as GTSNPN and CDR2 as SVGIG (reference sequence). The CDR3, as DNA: TGTGCCTGGAGTGAAACCCGGGAGACCCAGTACTTC. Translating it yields CAWSETRETQYF. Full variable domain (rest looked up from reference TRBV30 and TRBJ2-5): SQTIHQWPATLVQPVGSPLSLECTVEGTSNPNLYWYRQAAGRGLQLLFYSVGIGQISSEVPQNLSASRPQDRQFILSSKKLLLSDSGFYLCAWSETRETQYFGPGTRLLVL.

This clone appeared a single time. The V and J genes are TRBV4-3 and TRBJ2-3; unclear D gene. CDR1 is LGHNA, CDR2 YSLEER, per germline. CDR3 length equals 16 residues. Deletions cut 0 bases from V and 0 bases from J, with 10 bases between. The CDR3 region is CASSQDLDSSTDTQYF. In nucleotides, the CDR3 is TGCGCCAGCAGCCAAGATTTAGATTCTAGCACAGATACGCAGTATTTT.

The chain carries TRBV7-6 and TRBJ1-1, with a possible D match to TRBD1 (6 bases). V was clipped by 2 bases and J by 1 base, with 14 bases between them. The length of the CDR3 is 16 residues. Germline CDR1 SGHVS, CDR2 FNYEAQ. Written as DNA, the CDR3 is TGTGCCAGCAGCTTATCCACGGGGGGCAAGAACACTGAAGCTTTCTTT. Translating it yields CASSLSTGGKNTEAFF.

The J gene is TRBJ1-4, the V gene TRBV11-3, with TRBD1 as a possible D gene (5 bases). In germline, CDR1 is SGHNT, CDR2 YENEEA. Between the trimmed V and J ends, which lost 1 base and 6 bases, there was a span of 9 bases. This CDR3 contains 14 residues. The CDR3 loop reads CASSLAGGYEKLFF. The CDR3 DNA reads TGTGCCAGCAGCTTAGCCGGGGGGTATGAAAAACTGTTTTTT.

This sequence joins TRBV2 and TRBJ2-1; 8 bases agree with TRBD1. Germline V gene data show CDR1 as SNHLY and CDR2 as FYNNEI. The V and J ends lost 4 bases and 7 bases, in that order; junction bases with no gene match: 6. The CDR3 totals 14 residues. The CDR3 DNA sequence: TGTGCCAGCAGTGGACAACAGGGGGTGAATGAGCAGTTCTTC. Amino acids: CASSGQQGVNEQFF.

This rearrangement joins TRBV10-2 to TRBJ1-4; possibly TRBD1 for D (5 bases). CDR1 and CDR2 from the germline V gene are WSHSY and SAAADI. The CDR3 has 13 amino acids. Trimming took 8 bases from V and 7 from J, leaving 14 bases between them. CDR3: CASYSQGSEKLFF. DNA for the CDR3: TGCGCCAGCTATAGTCAGGGTTCTGAAAAACTGTTTTTT.

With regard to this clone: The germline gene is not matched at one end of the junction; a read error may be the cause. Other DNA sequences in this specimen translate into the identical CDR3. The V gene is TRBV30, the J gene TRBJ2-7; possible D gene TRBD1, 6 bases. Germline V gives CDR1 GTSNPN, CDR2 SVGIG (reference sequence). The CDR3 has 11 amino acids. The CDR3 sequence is CACGQGYEQYF. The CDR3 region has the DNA TGTGCCTGTGGTCAGGGGTACGAGCAGTACTTT.

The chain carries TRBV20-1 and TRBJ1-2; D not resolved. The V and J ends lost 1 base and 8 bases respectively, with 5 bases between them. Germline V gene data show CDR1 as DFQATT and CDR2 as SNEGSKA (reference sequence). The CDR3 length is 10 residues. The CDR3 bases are TGCAGTGCTAGAGTTGAGGGCTACACCTTC. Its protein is CSARVEGYTF.

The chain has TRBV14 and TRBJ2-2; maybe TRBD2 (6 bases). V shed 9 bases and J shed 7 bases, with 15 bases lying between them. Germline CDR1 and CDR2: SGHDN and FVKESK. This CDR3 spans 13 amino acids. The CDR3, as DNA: TGTGCCAGGGTACGGAGGGTAGTCGGGGAGCTGTTTTTT. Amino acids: CARVRRVVGELFF.

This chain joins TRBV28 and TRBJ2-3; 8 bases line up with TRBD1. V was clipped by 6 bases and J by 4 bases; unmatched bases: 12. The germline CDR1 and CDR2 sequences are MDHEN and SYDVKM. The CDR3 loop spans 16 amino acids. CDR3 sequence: CASRMLGQGTADTQYF. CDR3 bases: TGTGCCAGCAGAATGCTAGGACAGGGAACGGCAGATACGCAGTATTTT.

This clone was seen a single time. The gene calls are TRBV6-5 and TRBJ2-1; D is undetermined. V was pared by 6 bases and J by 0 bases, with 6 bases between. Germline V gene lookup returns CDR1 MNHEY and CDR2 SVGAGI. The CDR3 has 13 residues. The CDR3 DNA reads TGTGCCAGCAGAGACTCCTCCTACAATGAGCAGTTCTTC. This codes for CASRDSSYNEQFF.

CDR3 sequence: CASRPTGIGNQPQHF. Here the CDR3 DNA reads TGTGCCAGCAGACCGACAGGGATCGGCAATCAGCCCCAGCATTTT. The chain combines TRBV28 with TRBJ1-5; the match to TRBD1 covers 7 bases. The CDR3 spans 15 residues. Per the germline V gene, CDR1 is MDHEN and CDR2 is SYDVKM. V dropped 6 bases and J dropped 2; count of bases not matched to a gene: 7.

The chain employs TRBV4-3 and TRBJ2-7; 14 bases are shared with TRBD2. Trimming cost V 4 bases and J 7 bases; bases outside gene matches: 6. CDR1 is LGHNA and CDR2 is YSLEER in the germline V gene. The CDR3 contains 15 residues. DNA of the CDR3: TGCGCCAGCAGCCTCCTGGGACTAGCGGGAGAGGAGCAGTACTTC. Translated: CASSLLGLAGEEQYF.

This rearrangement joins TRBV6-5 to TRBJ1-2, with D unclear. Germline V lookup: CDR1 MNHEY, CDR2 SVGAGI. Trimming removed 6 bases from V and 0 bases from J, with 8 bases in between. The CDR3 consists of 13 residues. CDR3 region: CASRRGANYGYTF. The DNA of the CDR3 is TGTGCCAGCAGACGCGGCGCTAACTATGGCTACACCTTC.

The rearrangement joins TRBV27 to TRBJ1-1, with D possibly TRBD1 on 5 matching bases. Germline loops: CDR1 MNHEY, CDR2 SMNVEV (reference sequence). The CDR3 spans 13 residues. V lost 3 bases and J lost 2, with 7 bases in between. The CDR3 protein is CASSFDRNTEAFF. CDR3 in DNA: TGTGCCAGCAGTTTCGACAGAAACACTGAAGCTTTCTTT.

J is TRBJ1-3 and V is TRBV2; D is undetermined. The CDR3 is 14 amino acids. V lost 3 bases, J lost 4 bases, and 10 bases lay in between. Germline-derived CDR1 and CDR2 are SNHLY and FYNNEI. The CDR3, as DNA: TGTGCCAGCAGTGAGTCCAGTCTCGGAAACACCATATATTTT. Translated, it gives CASSESSLGNTIYF.

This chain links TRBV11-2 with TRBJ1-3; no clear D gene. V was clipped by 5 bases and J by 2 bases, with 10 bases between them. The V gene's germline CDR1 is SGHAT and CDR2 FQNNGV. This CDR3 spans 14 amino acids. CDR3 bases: TGTGCCAGCAGCCAAAAATCCCCTGGAAACACCATATATTTT. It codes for CASSQKSPGNTIYF.

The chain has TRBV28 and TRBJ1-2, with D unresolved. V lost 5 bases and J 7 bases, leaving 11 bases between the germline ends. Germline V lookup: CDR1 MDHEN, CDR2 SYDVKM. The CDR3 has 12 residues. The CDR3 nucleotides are TGTGCCAGCAGTCTACAGACACGTGGCTACACCTTC. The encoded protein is CASSLQTRGYTF.

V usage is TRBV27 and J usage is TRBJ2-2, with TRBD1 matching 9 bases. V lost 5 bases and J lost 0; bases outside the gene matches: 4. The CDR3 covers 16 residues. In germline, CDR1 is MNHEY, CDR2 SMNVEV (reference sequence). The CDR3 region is CASSDRTGANTGELFF. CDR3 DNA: TGTGCCAGCAGTGACCGGACAGGGGCGAACACCGGGGAGCTGTTTTTT.

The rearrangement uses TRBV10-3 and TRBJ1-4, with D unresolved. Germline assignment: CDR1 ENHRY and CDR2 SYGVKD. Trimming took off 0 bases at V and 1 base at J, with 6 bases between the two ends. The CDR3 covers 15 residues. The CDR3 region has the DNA TGTGCCATCAGTGAGTCTGAGGGAACTAATGAAAAACTGTTTTTT. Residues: CAISESEGTNEKLFF.